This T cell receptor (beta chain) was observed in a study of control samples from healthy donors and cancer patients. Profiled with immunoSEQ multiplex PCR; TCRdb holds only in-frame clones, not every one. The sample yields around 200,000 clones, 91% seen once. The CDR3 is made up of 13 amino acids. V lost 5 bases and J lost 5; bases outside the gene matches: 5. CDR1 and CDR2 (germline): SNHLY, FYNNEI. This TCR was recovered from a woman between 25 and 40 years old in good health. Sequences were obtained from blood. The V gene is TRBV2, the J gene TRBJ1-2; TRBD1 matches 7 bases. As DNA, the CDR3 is TGTGCCAGCAGTAGGGACAGCACTTATGGCTACACCTTC. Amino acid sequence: CASSRDSTYGYTF.